The rows below give T cell receptor beta chains drawn from one sample of a study of PD-1 blockade in classical Hodgkin lymphoma. TCRdb's table, derived via immunoSEQ multiplex PCR, lists solely in-frame clones and lacks some. The repertoire holds 110,000 or so clones, with roughly nine tenths as singletons. Here the sequenced sample was peripheral blood mononuclear cells (PBMCs), taken before the fourth cycle of nivolumab. The receptors stem from a human donor with classical Hodgkin lymphoma. Both conserved end residues are part of each CDR3. A D gene is named only where the DNA matches it firmly. Expanded clones are given a class, and other clones once, few, many or no size at all.

d_call: .; j_call: TRBJ1-1; v_call: TRBV5-1; clone_size: .; cdr3_aa: CATTPGGWRADTEAFF; cdr3_nt: TGCGCCACCACTCCGGGGGGGTGGCGGGCGGACACTGAAGCTTTCTTT
d_call: .; j_call: TRBJ2-2; v_call: TRBV5-4; clone_size: .; cdr3_aa: CASSPVGGRSTANTGELFF; cdr3_nt: TGTGCCAGCAGCCCGGTCGGGGGGCGGTCTACCGCGAACACCGGGGAGCTGTTTTTT
d_call: .; j_call: TRBJ2-7; v_call: TRBV30; clone_size: .; cdr3_aa: CAWSVGIGEQYF; cdr3_nt: TGTGCCTGGAGTGTAGGTATCGGGGAGCAGTACTTC
d_call: .; j_call: TRBJ1-2; v_call: TRBV7-8; clone_size: .; cdr3_aa: CASSLLRQGVSYGYTF; cdr3_nt: TGTGCCAGCAGCTTATTGCGGCAGGGAGTATCCTATGGCTACACCTTC
d_call: .; j_call: TRBJ2-1; v_call: TRBV5-6; clone_size: .; cdr3_aa: CASSQEYNEQFF; cdr3_nt: TGTGCCAGCAGCCAGGAGTACAATGAGCAGTTCTTC
d_call: .; j_call: TRBJ1-1; v_call: TRBV19; clone_size: .; cdr3_aa: CASSIVTWSEAFF; cdr3_nt: TGTGCCAGTAGTATAGTGACGTGGAGTGAAGCTTTCTTT
d_call: .; j_call: TRBJ2-5; v_call: TRBV6-5; clone_size: .; cdr3_aa: CASSFSSAALQETQYF; cdr3_nt: TGTGCCAGCAGTTTCTCGTCGGCAGCGCTACAAGAGACCCAGTACTTC
d_call: TRBD2; j_call: TRBJ2-1; v_call: TRBV15; clone_size: .; cdr3_aa: CATSRDPLAGGNEQFF; cdr3_nt: TGTGCCACCAGCAGAGATCCCCTAGCGGGAGGGAATGAGCAGTTCTTC
d_call: .; j_call: TRBJ1-3; v_call: TRBV19; clone_size: .; cdr3_aa: CASSMRPTSSGNTIYF; cdr3_nt: TGTGCCAGTAGTATGCGGCCGACAAGCTCTGGAAACACCATATATTTT
d_call: TRBD1; j_call: TRBJ1-1; v_call: TRBV30; clone_size: .; cdr3_aa: CAWTGRGYTEAFF; cdr3_nt: TGTGCCTGGACTGGCAGGGGGTACACTGAAGCTTTCTTT
d_call: .; j_call: TRBJ1-4; v_call: TRBV7-2; clone_size: .; cdr3_aa: CASSPGRTNEKLFF; cdr3_nt: TGTGCCAGCAGCCCCGGACGGACAAATGAAAAACTGTTTTTT
d_call: .; j_call: TRBJ1-1; v_call: TRBV7-2; clone_size: .; cdr3_aa: CASKGKKGTTEAFF; cdr3_nt: TGTGCCAGCAAGGGGAAGAAGGGGACCACTGAAGCTTTCTTT
d_call: TRBD2; j_call: TRBJ2-5; v_call: TRBV4-2; clone_size: .; cdr3_aa: CASSQDNPLLAGGETQYF; cdr3_nt: TGTGCCAGCAGCCAAGACAACCCCCTACTAGCGGGAGGGGAGACCCAGTACTTC
d_call: .; j_call: TRBJ1-1; v_call: TRBV6-4; clone_size: once; cdr3_aa: CASRDTLNTEAFF; cdr3_nt: TGTGCCAGCAGGGACACGCTGAACACTGAAGCTTTCTTT
d_call: .; j_call: TRBJ1-4; v_call: TRBV5-6; clone_size: .; cdr3_aa: CASSLRPTRGLATNEKLFF; cdr3_nt: TGTGCCAGCAGCCTACGACCCACGCGGGGTCTCGCAACTAATGAAAAACTGTTTTTT
d_call: .; j_call: TRBJ1-2; v_call: TRBV4-1; clone_size: .; cdr3_aa: CASSQDIEGRLSGGYTF; cdr3_nt: TGCGCCAGCAGCCAAGATATTGAGGGCCGACTCTCGGGGGGCTACACCTTC
d_call: .; j_call: TRBJ2-1; v_call: TRBV7-6; clone_size: .; cdr3_aa: CASSLDSEGLIYNEQFF; cdr3_nt: TGTGCCAGCAGCTTAGACTCCGAAGGACTTATTTACAATGAGCAGTTCTTC
d_call: TRBD1; j_call: TRBJ2-5; v_call: TRBV28; clone_size: once; cdr3_aa: CASRIEGTGIKTQYF; cdr3_nt: TGTGCCAGCAGAATAGAGGGGACAGGGATTAAGACCCAGTACTTC
d_call: .; j_call: TRBJ2-1; v_call: TRBV7-6; clone_size: .; cdr3_aa: CASSSPFAIYNEQFF; cdr3_nt: TGTGCCAGCAGCTCTCCCTTTGCGATCTACAATGAGCAGTTCTTC
d_call: .; j_call: TRBJ1-2; v_call: TRBV20-1; clone_size: few; cdr3_aa: CSKTGVYGYTF; cdr3_nt: TGCAGTAAGACAGGTGTTTATGGCTACACCTTC
d_call: .; j_call: TRBJ1-5; v_call: TRBV19; clone_size: many; cdr3_aa: CASRALLGNNQPQHF; cdr3_nt: TGTGCCAGTAGAGCCCTCTTGGGTAACAATCAGCCCCAGCATTTT
d_call: TRBD1; j_call: TRBJ2-7; v_call: TRBV7-6; clone_size: .; cdr3_aa: CASSHGTGLHEQYF; cdr3_nt: TGTGCCAGCAGCCATGGGACAGGGCTACACGAGCAGTACTTC
d_call: TRBD1; j_call: TRBJ1-2; v_call: TRBV2; clone_size: .; cdr3_aa: CARTVTGVYGYTF; cdr3_nt: TGTGCCAGGACCGTTACAGGGGTGTATGGCTACACCTTC
d_call: .; j_call: TRBJ1-3; v_call: TRBV18; clone_size: .; cdr3_aa: CASSPLPQRAENTIYF; cdr3_nt: TGTGCCAGCTCACCCCTACCACAGCGGGCCGAAAACACCATATATTTT
d_call: .; j_call: TRBJ1-1; v_call: TRBV7-2; clone_size: .; cdr3_aa: CASSLEGGGTEAFF; cdr3_nt: TGTGCCAGCAGCTTAGAGGGTGGCGGAACTGAAGCTTTCTTT
d_call: .; j_call: TRBJ1-1; v_call: TRBV19; clone_size: .; cdr3_aa: CASSWDGLNTEAFF; cdr3_nt: TGTGCCAGTAGCTGGGACGGATTGAACACTGAAGCTTTCTTT
d_call: .; j_call: TRBJ2-7; v_call: TRBV6-5; clone_size: .; cdr3_aa: CASSQLAREQYF; cdr3_nt: TGTGCCAGCAGTCAACTAGCCCGCGAGCAGTACTTC
d_call: TRBD1; j_call: TRBJ2-5; v_call: TRBV9; clone_size: .; cdr3_aa: CASSLSPGQQETQYF; cdr3_nt: TGTGCCAGCAGTCTCAGTCCGGGACAGCAAGAGACCCAGTACTTC
d_call: .; j_call: TRBJ1-1; v_call: TRBV2; clone_size: .; cdr3_aa: CAVVGGNTEAFF; cdr3_nt: TGTGCCGTCGTGGGGGGGAACACTGAAGCTTTCTTT
d_call: .; j_call: TRBJ2-1; v_call: TRBV2; clone_size: few; cdr3_aa: CASRHDPSSYNEQFF; cdr3_nt: TGTGCCAGCAGACACGACCCGAGCTCCTACAATGAGCAGTTCTTC
d_call: .; j_call: TRBJ1-1; v_call: TRBV10-3; clone_size: .; cdr3_aa: CAISDLGEAFF; cdr3_nt: TGTGCCATCAGTGATCTGGGTGAAGCTTTCTTT
d_call: TRBD2; j_call: TRBJ2-5; v_call: TRBV4-1; clone_size: .; cdr3_aa: CASSQGLAGETQYF; cdr3_nt: TGCGCCAGCAGCCAAGGACTAGCGGGAGAGACCCAGTACTTC
d_call: .; j_call: TRBJ2-2; v_call: TRBV19; clone_size: .; cdr3_aa: CASSRFPGELFF; cdr3_nt: TGTGCCAGTAGTCGCTTCCCCGGGGAGCTGTTTTTT